Listed below are T cell receptor beta chains from one sample, sequenced in a study of spatial heterogeneity in lung cancer. One entry per CDR3 protein results from TCRdb running MiXCR on the 5' RACE reads. The repertoire has 28,000 or so distinct CDR3 sequences, roughly 13% of them found once; the top ten carry around 23%. This specimen was PBMCs, taken at surgery. The receptors stem from a female donor with early-stage non-small cell lung cancer. Both conserved end residues are part of each CDR3. The order of the fields is J gene, D gene, V gene, clone size, CDR3 protein, CDR3 DNA. The D gene is left open where the match is weak. The size entry is marked missing in some rows and otherwise reads once, few, many or a size class.

J: TRBJ2-4; D: .; V: TRBV6-1; size: many; CDR3: CASSDGLAKNIQYF; DNA: TGTGCCAGCAGTGATGGGCTAGCCAAAAACATTCAGTACTTC
J: TRBJ2-5; D: .; V: TRBV15; size: many; CDR3: CATSREITQETQYF; DNA: TGTGCCACCAGCAGAGAGATTACCCAAGAGACCCAGTACTTC
J: TRBJ2-3; D: .; V: TRBV5-1; size: many; CDR3: CASSLGQSTDTQYF; DNA: TGCGCCAGCAGCTTGGGACAAAGCACAGATACGCAGTATTTT
J: TRBJ1-2; D: .; V: TRBV7-6; size: many; CDR3: CASSQGLLYGYTF; DNA: TGTGCCAGCAGCCAGGGACTCCTCTATGGCTACACCTTC
J: TRBJ2-7; D: TRBD1; V: TRBV28; size: once; CDR3: CASTLSRTGLYEQYF; DNA: TGTGCCAGCACCTTATCTCGGACAGGGCTCTACGAGCAGTACTTC
J: TRBJ2-1; D: .; V: TRBV27; size: many; CDR3: CASRWKAGSYNEQFF; DNA: TGTGCCAGCAGATGGAAAGCGGGCTCCTACAATGAGCAGTTCTTC
J: TRBJ1-2; D: .; V: TRBV7-2; size: many; CDR3: CASSLAGELYGYTF; DNA: TGTGCCAGCAGCTTAGCAGGGGAGCTCTATGGCTACACCTTC
J: TRBJ2-3; D: .; V: TRBV7-9; size: many; CDR3: CASTNQPPDTQYF; DNA: TGTGCCAGCACCAACCAACCCCCGGATACGCAGTATTTT
J: TRBJ2-2; D: .; V: TRBV29-1; size: .; CDR3: CSVDPGGLDGELFF; DNA: TGCAGCGTTGACCCGGGGGGCCTGGACGGGGAGCTGTTTTTT
J: TRBJ2-2; D: TRBD2; V: TRBV20-1; size: many; CDR3: CSARSAGGLTGELFF; DNA: TGCAGTGCTAGGAGCGCGGGGGGGCTTACCGGGGAGCTGTTTTTT
J: TRBJ2-5; D: .; V: TRBV28; size: few; CDR3: CASSLGRMLETQYF; DNA: TGTGCCAGCAGCCTAGGACGGATGCTAGAGACCCAGTACTTC
J: TRBJ2-2; D: TRBD2; V: TRBV5-6; size: .; CDR3: CASSLIFLAGTGELFF; DNA: TGTGCCAGCAGCTTGATTTTCCTAGCGGGCACCGGGGAGCTGTTTTTT
J: TRBJ2-3; D: .; V: TRBV3-1; size: .; CDR3: CASSIHGGPSASTDTQYF; DNA: TGTGCCAGCAGCATCCATGGGGGACCTAGCGCGAGCACAGATACGCAGTATTTT
J: TRBJ2-3; D: .; V: TRBV28; size: many; CDR3: CASSLSRVQDTQYF; DNA: TGTGCCAGCAGTTTGAGCAGGGTTCAAGATACGCAGTATTTT
J: TRBJ2-7; D: TRBD2; V: TRBV28; size: .; CDR3: CASSTGPGLALSYEQYF; DNA: TGTGCCAGCAGTACAGGGCCGGGACTAGCCCTATCCTACGAGCAGTACTTC
J: TRBJ2-7; D: .; V: TRBV10-3; size: .; CDR3: CAISDDSPYEQYF; DNA: TGTGCCATCAGTGACGATAGCCCCTACGAGCAGTACTTC
J: TRBJ1-2; D: .; V: TRBV5-6; size: many; CDR3: CASSLQGRYGYTF; DNA: TGTGCCAGCAGCTTACAGGGACGCTATGGCTACACCTTC
J: TRBJ1-3; D: TRBD1; V: TRBV28; size: few; CDR3: CASSSSPGTGYTTIYF; DNA: TGTGCCAGCAGTTCATCCCCCGGGACAGGGTATACCACCATATATTTT
J: TRBJ2-7; D: TRBD1; V: TRBV19; size: many; CDR3: CASRQRSGGHEQYF; DNA: TGTGCCAGTAGACAAAGATCAGGGGGCCACGAGCAGTACTTC
J: TRBJ1-2; D: .; V: TRBV6-1; size: medium-sized; CDR3: CASSVTYGYTF; DNA: TGTGCCAGCAGTGTTACCTATGGCTACACCTTC
J: TRBJ2-6; D: .; V: TRBV7-8; size: few; CDR3: CASSSSVGLGTGANVLTF; DNA: TGTGCCAGCAGCTCCTCCGTGGGCCTCGGCACTGGGGCCAACGTCCTGACTTTC
J: TRBJ2-3; D: .; V: TRBV20-1; size: many; CDR3: CSGVLGDTQYF; DNA: TGCAGTGGGGTCCTTGGGGATACGCAGTATTTT
J: TRBJ2-3; D: TRBD2; V: TRBV6-2/TRBV6-3; size: few; CDR3: CASSPPGLAGLSSTDTQYF; DNA: TGTGCCAGCAGTCCTCCGGGACTAGCGGGGCTGTCTAGCACAGATACGCAGTATTTT
J: TRBJ1-1; D: .; V: TRBV28; size: many; CDR3: CASSLRFGRQDLNTEAFF; DNA: TGTGCCAGCAGCCTAAGGTTCGGGCGACAGGATCTGAACACTGAAGCTTTCTTT
J: TRBJ2-1; D: .; V: TRBV7-9; size: many; CDR3: CASSPRNEQFF; DNA: TGTGCCAGCAGCCCCCGCAATGAGCAGTTCTTC
J: TRBJ2-6; D: .; V: TRBV3-1; size: many; CDR3: CASSEEGPSSGANVLTF; DNA: TGTGCCAGCAGCGAAGAGGGACCCAGCTCTGGGGCCAACGTCCTGACTTTC
J: TRBJ2-5; D: .; V: TRBV7-9; size: .; CDR3: CASSLALSTRQETQYF; DNA: TGTGCCAGCAGCTTAGCGCTATCGACTAGGCAAGAGACCCAGTACTTC
J: TRBJ2-1; D: TRBD1; V: TRBV20-1; size: many; CDR3: CSASGDRIYNEQFF; DNA: TGCAGTGCTAGCGGGGACAGGATCTACAATGAGCAGTTCTTC
J: TRBJ2-7; D: .; V: TRBV29-1; size: .; CDR3: CSVALGSYEQYF; DNA: TGCAGCGTTGCCCTAGGTTCCTACGAGCAGTACTTC
J: TRBJ1-1; D: .; V: TRBV7-8; size: many; CDR3: CASSSREGTGTKAFF; DNA: TGTGCCAGCAGCTCGAGAGAGGGGACCGGGACTAAAGCTTTCTTT
J: TRBJ2-5; D: TRBD2; V: TRBV7-2; size: many; CDR3: CASSRNDPLAGGRKTQYF; DNA: TGTGCCAGCAGCCGGAATGACCCATTAGCGGGAGGGCGGAAGACCCAGTACTTC
J: TRBJ1-5; D: TRBD1; V: TRBV7-2; size: many; CDR3: CASSSGQGAIGQPQHF; DNA: TGTGCCAGCAGTTCCGGACAGGGGGCGATCGGTCAGCCCCAGCATTTT
J: TRBJ2-3; D: .; V: TRBV28; size: .; CDR3: CASSFMTRRIDTQYF; DNA: TGTGCCAGCAGTTTTATGACTAGGAGGATAGATACGCAGTATTTT
J: TRBJ1-6; D: .; V: TRBV29-1; size: many; CDR3: CSVLWEGEYNSPLHF; DNA: TGCAGCGTTCTCTGGGAGGGGGAATATAATTCACCCCTCCACTTT